This T cell receptor beta chain comes out of a study of T cell responses to AZD1222 COVID-19 vaccine. General observations from the study: Following two doses of AZD1222, Spike-specific TCR breadth and depth rose. Mapped onto spike, vaccine-associated CD4 TCRs spanned it and were dominant at 160-218 and 743-854. None of the repertoires were sampled until the peak T cell response had passed. Donors skewed white British and female; clonal diversity was possibly underestimated.

Comments on this clone: Its specificity is not known.

In germline, CDR1 is SGHRS, CDR2 YFSETQ. The CDR3 is made up of 15 amino acids. Losses at the gene ends were 1 base for V and 8 bases for J; bases not matched to a gene: 10. The table came from immunoSEQ multiplex PCR; TCRdb's copy has only in-frame clones and leaves some out. Of approximately 170,000 clones listed, around 89% are singletons. The receptor's source is an adult in good health. The sample in question was peripheral blood, obtained on day 0 of AZD1222 vaccination. This sequence joins TRBV5-1 and TRBJ1-1; TRBD1 aligns across 8 bases. The CDR3 DNA is TGCGCCAGCAGCTTGTCGGACGCAGGGGGCTTGGAAGCTTTCTTT. This codes for CASSLSDAGGLEAFF.